The 14 T cell receptor beta chains in this list originate from one sample, sequenced in a study of tumor-infiltrating lymphocytes in primary liver carcinoma. Total RNA amounting to about 520 ng was the source from which TCR beta cDNA was made with a constant-region primer. Investigators got TCR beta libraries out of three nested multiplex PCR rounds, done with slightly modified ARM-PCR. The opening two PCR rounds, around 9 cycles each, paired TRBV1-TRBV30 forward primers with a C-beta reverse primer. TCRdb called the multiplex PCR reads again in MiXCR, with one record for every CDR3 protein. The sample carries about 300,000 distinct CDR3 sequences, approximately 60% recorded once. Unsorted whole blood supplied the blood RNA, and germline DNA was isolated too. Sequenced: peripheral blood. These receptors came from a middle-aged man with primary liver carcinoma and hepatitis B virus infection.

This clonotype was seen only once. V is TRBV29-1 and J is TRBJ2-3; D may correspond to TRBD1 or TRBD2 (6 bases each). Trimming removed 6 bases from V and 8 bases from J, with 18 bases in between. CDR3 length: 13 amino acids. Germline CDR1 is SQVTM and CDR2 is ANQGSEA. For the CDR3, the DNA is TGCAGCGTAAGGGGGGCATTGGGGGTTACGCAGTATTTT. Its translation: CSVRGALGVTQYF.

Note on this clonotype: A read error may account for a junction end that differs from germline. The V call is TRBV14, the J call TRBJ2-6; no clear D gene. Germline values: CDR1 SGHDN, CDR2 FVKESK. The CDR3 length is 14 residues. DNA of the CDR3: TGTGCCAACAGCCAACCCGGTGGGGCCAACGTCCTGACTTTC. Amino acid sequence: CANSQPGGANVLTF.

A note on this clonotype: Possible read error: a much larger clone is one base away. The CDR3 sequence: CASSQALRTRGIHGYTF. Here the CDR3 DNA reads TGCGCCAGCAGCCAAGCCCTGAGGACAAGGGGAATCCATGGCTACACCTTC. This chain links TRBV4-3 with TRBJ1-2, with D possibly matching TRBD1 (5 bases). Germline values: CDR1 LGHNA, CDR2 YSLEER. Trimming removed 1 base at V and 6 bases at J, with 21 bases between. There are 17 residues in the CDR3.

This clonotype was counted a few times. The chain combines TRBV5-4 with TRBJ2-7; 8 bases align to TRBD2. The CDR3 is made up of 18 amino acids. Germline V gives CDR1 SGHNT, CDR2 YYREEE (reference sequence). The V gene end was trimmed by 0 bases and the J gene end by 2 bases; junction bases not matched to a gene: 13. The CDR3 region has the DNA TGTGCCAGCAGCTTGGAGGGACCCTCGGGCGGGAGGACCTACGAGCAGTACTTC. As protein: CASSLEGPSGGRTYEQYF.

The rearrangement joins TRBV29-1 to TRBJ1-1, with D unclear. The germline CDR1 and CDR2 sequences are SQVTM and ANQGSEA. With 4 bases removed from V and 1 base from J, the gap between germline ends came to 7 bases. CDR3 length: 12 residues. CDR3 loop: CSVVVSNTEAFF. DNA of the CDR3: TGCAGCGTTGTAGTTTCGAACACTGAAGCTTTCTTT.

Only one count was recorded for this clonotype. A read error may account for a junction end that differs from germline. V gene TRBV5-1 combines with J gene TRBJ2-1, with D unclear. Looked up from germline, CDR1 is SGHRS and CDR2 is YFSETQ. CDR3 length equals 13 residues. CDR3 protein: CASSLESSNEQSF. The DNA of the CDR3 is TGCGCCAGCAGCTTGGAATCCTCCAATGAGCAGTCCTTC.

The gene calls are TRBV6-2 or TRBV6-3 and TRBJ2-7; D gene ambiguous. CDR1 is MNHEY and CDR2 is SVGEGT in the germline V gene. Deletions cut 8 bases from V and 0 bases from J, with 14 bases between. The CDR3 spans 14 residues. In DNA form, the CDR3 reads TGTGCCAGCTATTACTCCTCCATCTCCTACGAGCAGTACTTC. Translated, it gives CASYYSSISYEQYF.

About this clonotype itself: This could be a read error, since a much larger clone is one nucleotide away. The rearrangement joins TRBV29-1 to TRBJ2-3, with D uncertain. The CDR3 length is 12 residues. CDR1 is SQVTM, CDR2 ANQGSEA, per germline. Trimming took off 5 bases at V and 4 bases at J, with 10 bases between the two ends. The CDR3 reads CSVSDLSDTQYF. CDR3 bases: TGCAGCGTTTCTGACCTCTCAGATACGCAGTATTTT.

In regard to this clonotype: A much larger clone lies one base from this, so it may be a read error. Likely a read error: the CDR3 ends without its conserved phenylalanine or tryptophan. The rearrangement joins TRBV6-1 to TRBJ2-3, with TRBD1 matching over 7 bases. Germline V lookup: CDR1 MNHNS, CDR2 SASEGT. CDR3 length equals 15 residues. Trimming cost V 4 bases and J 0 bases; bases outside gene matches: 4. DNA for the CDR3: TGTGCCAGCAGTGTTGACAGGGTCAGCACAGATACGCAGTATTCT. It specifies CASSVDRVSTDTQYS.

This clonotype was picked up a small number of times. The chain employs TRBV11-2 and TRBJ2-3, with 7 nucleotides matching TRBD1. The CDR3 loop spans 15 amino acids. The V gene's germline CDR1 is SGHAT and CDR2 FQNNGV. The trim removed 3 bases at V and 2 bases at J, leaving 5 bases unmatched. The CDR3 region has the DNA TGTGCCAGCAGCTTTCCGGGACAGAACACAGATACGCAGTATTTT. Its protein product is CASSFPGQNTDTQYF.

The chain is built from TRBV6-2 or TRBV6-3 and TRBJ2-2, with D tentatively TRBD2 (5 bases). Trimming removed 2 bases at V and 6 bases at J, with 22 bases between. The CDR3 length is 18 residues. Looked up from germline, CDR1 is MNHEY and CDR2 is SVGEGT. CDR3 nucleotide sequence: TGTGCCAGCAGTTACGAAACTCGTACTAGGGTCGGAGCCGGGGAGCTGTTTTTT. It yields the protein CASSYETRTRVGAGELFF.

Only a few counts were recorded for this clonotype. The rearrangement links TRBV6-2 or TRBV6-3 to TRBJ1-6; D may be TRBD1 (6 bases). The ends were cut back, 2 bases at V and 8 bases at J, with 10 bases in the middle. CDR1 is MNHEY and CDR2 is SVGEGT in the germline V gene. This CDR3 contains 14 residues. CDR3 residues: CASSYQQGYSPLHF. CDR3 DNA: TGTGCCAGCAGTTACCAACAGGGCTATTCACCCCTCCACTTT.

With respect to this clonotype: An end of the junction differs from the germline gene, which may be a read error. The V call is TRBV28, the J call TRBJ2-1, with unresolved D. The CDR3 runs to 13 residues. Per the germline V gene, CDR1 is MDHEN and CDR2 is SYDVKM. Here the CDR3 reads CASSSWPMDEHFF. In DNA, the CDR3 is TGTGCCAGCAGTTCCTGGCCTATGGATGAGCACTTCTTC.

Turning to this clonotype: Given a much more abundant clone one base away, this may be a read error. The J gene is TRBJ1-5, the V gene TRBV29-1; D is possibly TRBD1 (6 bases). V was pared by 6 bases and J by 0 bases, with 12 bases between. The CDR3 is 14 residues long. The V gene's germline CDR1 is SQVTM and CDR2 ANQGSEA. Written as DNA, the CDR3 is TGCAGCGTGTCCGGGACAAGTAGCAATCAGCCCCAGCATTTT. Protein product: CSVSGTSSNQPQHF. Full variable domain (rest looked up from reference TRBV29-1 and TRBJ1-5): SAVISQKPSRDICQRGTSLTIQCQVDSQVTMMFWYRQQPGQSLTLIATANQGSEATYESGFVIDKFPISRPNLTFSTLTVSNMSPEDSSIYLCSVSGTSSNQPQHFGDGTRLSIL.